A selection of T cell receptor beta chains follows, all from one sample in a study of OX40 agonist ivuxolimab in advanced cancers. Some clones are missing from TCRdb's copy, which holds only in-frame ones; the method was immunoSEQ multiplex PCR. Of around 62,000 clones listed, 84% were seen once; the top ten hold 1.5% to 2%. Sequencing was performed on CD4+ or CD8+ T cells sorted from blood, taken in a trial of the OX40 agonist ivuxolimab. Receptor source: an adult with an advanced solid tumor such as melanoma, head and neck, liver or kidney cancer. CDR3s include the opening cysteine and the closing phenylalanine or tryptophan. D genes are given only for firm matches. Clone size is not always given. Where it is, it says once, few, many or a class for expanded clones.

CASSRVVEGQPQHF,TGTGCCAGCAGCAGGGTAGTGGAAGGACAGCCCCAGCATTTT,TRBV25-1,NA,NA,TRBJ1-5
CASSSSPIPLGGYTF,TGTGCCAGCAGCTCATCTCCTATTCCCCTGGGGGGCTACACCTTC,TRBV11-2,NA,NA,TRBJ1-2
CASSQQALAGGETQYF,TGTGCCAGCTCACAACAGGCACTAGCGGGAGGAGAGACCCAGTACTTC,TRBV18,NA,TRBD2,TRBJ2-5
CASSLLGEPDNEQFF,TGTGCCAGCAGCTTGCTTGGCGAACCAGACAATGAGCAGTTCTTC,TRBV5-6,NA,NA,TRBJ2-1
CASSLGDNYGYTF,TGTGCCAGCAGCCTCGGAGATAACTATGGCTACACCTTC,TRBV25-1,many,NA,TRBJ1-2
CASPGRAGAPRRNQPQHF,TGTGCCAGCCCCGGTCGGGCGGGGGCTCCCAGAAGAAATCAGCCCCAGCATTTT,TRBV27,NA,NA,TRBJ1-5
CASSGTSGITDTQYF,TGTGCCAGCAGCGGGACTAGCGGGATCACAGATACGCAGTATTTT,TRBV9,NA,TRBD2,TRBJ2-3
CSVESANTYEQYF,TGCAGCGTTGAATCAGCCAATACCTACGAGCAGTACTTC,TRBV29-1,NA,NA,TRBJ2-7
CASSPTSVYTDTQYF,TGTGCCAGCTCACCAACTAGCGTTTACACAGATACGCAGTATTTT,TRBV18,NA,TRBD2,TRBJ2-3
CASSLGVAGTTDTQYF,TGTGCCAGCAGCTTAGGAGTAGCGGGAACCACAGATACGCAGTATTTT,TRBV11-3,NA,TRBD2,TRBJ2-3
CASSLVIGQDTQYF,TGCGCCAGCAGCTTGGTCATTGGGCAAGATACGCAGTATTTT,TRBV5-1,NA,NA,TRBJ2-3
CASSLDREGNEQYF,TGTGCCAGCAGCTTAGACAGGGAAGGGAACGAGCAGTACTTC,TRBV11-2,NA,NA,TRBJ2-7
CASSLGTAGTNTGELFF,TGTGCCAGCAGCTTGGGCACGGCGGGCACGAACACCGGGGAGCTGTTTTTT,TRBV5-4,NA,NA,TRBJ2-2
CASSHRGHYGYTF,TGTGCCAGCAGCCACAGGGGCCACTATGGCTACACCTTC,TRBV5-4,NA,TRBD1,TRBJ1-2